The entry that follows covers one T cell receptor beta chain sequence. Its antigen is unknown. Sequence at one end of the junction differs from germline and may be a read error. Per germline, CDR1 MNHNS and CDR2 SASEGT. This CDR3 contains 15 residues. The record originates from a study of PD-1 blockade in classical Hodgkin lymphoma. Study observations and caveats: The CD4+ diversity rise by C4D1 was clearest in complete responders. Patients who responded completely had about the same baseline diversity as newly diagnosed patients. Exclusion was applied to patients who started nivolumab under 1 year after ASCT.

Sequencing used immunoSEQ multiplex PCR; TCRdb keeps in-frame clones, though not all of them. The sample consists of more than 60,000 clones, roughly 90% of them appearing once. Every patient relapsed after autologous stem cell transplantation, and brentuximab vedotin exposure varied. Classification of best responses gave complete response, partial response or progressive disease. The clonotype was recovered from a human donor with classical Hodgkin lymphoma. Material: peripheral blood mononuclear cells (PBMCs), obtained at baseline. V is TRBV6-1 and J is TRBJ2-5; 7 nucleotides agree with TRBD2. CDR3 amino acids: CASSEVSSGQEAQYF. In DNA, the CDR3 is TGTGCCAGCAGTGAAGTTTCTAGCGGACAAGAGGCCCAGTACTTC.